This T cell receptor beta chain was captured by sequencing in a study of memory CD4+ T cells and cytomegalovirus serostatus. Study results and caveats: A US-trained random forest predicted CMV serostatus with median AUC roughly 0.91. Of under 200 reported CMV TCRbeta sequences, 60 to 85 were found in memory CD4+ repertoires.

The CDR3 is made up of 14 amino acids. With V trimmed by 11 bases and J by 5 bases, 13 bases remained unmatched. Germline-derived CDR1 and CDR2 are ENHRY and SYGVKD. Profiling relied on immunoSEQ multiplex PCR, and the TCRdb table lists in-frame clones only, not all of them. The sample has around 45,000 clones, around 76% seen once. With regard to this clone: Its antigen remains unknown.

The sort gate was single viable CD3+CD4+CD8-CD45RO+ cells for memory CD4+ T cells. Serum IgG to CMV pp150, pp28, p38 and p52 defined serostatus. Total CD4+ T cells were enriched by CD4 positive selection. The receptor comes from an adult in good health and CMV-seronegative. The sequencing input was memory CD4+ T cells from blood. The chain carries TRBV10-3 and TRBJ2-5; the match to TRBD2 covers 8 bases. The CDR3 bases are TGTGCCGCCCAAGCGGGGGCAACATGGGAGACCCAGTACTTC. Its protein is CAAQAGATWETQYF.